This T cell receptor beta chain appears in the sequencing data of a study of T-cell memory formation after mild COVID-19. Study-wide results and caveats: Clones that contracted from day 15 to 85 had balanced CD4/CD8; later expanders were CD4+ biased. Pre-infection memory showed some responding clones, and this suggested that cross-reactive memory joined.

This clonotype was found a few times. Its antigen remains unidentified. TCRdb reprocessed the 5' RACE reads via MiXCR and lists one record per CDR3 protein. The sample lists under 300,000 distinct CDR3 sequences; approximately 10% were seen once. The ends were cut back, 5 bases at V and 5 bases at J, with 18 bases in the middle. This CDR3 has 14 amino acids. The germline CDR1 and CDR2 sequences are SQVTM and ANQGSEA. The receptor was isolated from a man aged 18 to 29 who had mild COVID-19 (a few samples of this study predate the infection). Cell type and time point are not known. This chain links TRBV29-1 with TRBJ1-1; D call uncertain. Sequencing used PBMCs or a T cell subset sorted from them (not recorded which). CDR3 bases: TGCAGCGTTTGGGCCAGAATGTCGGAGACTGAAGCTTTCTTT. It codes for CSVWARMSETEAFF.